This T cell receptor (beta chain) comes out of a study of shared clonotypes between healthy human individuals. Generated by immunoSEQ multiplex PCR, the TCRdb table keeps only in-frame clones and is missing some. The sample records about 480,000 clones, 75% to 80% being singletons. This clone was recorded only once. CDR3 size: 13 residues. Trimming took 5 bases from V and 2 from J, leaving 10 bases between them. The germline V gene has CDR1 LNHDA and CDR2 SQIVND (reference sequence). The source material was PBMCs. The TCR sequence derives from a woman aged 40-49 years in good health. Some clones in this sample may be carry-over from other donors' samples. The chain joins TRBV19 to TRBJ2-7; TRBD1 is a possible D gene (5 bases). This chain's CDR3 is CASSRGAAYEQYF. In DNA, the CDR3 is TGTGCCAGTAGTCGTGGGGCAGCCTACGAGCAGTACTTC.